The 17 T cell receptor beta chains below were found in one sample sequenced in a study of blood T cell repertoires in COVID-19. Measured with immunoSEQ multiplex PCR; TCRdb has only the in-frame clones, and not every one. In the table there are 200,000 to 250,000 clones, 86% of which are singletons. The specimen was PBMCs or T cells enriched from blood (not recorded which). The receptors come from a woman between 40 and 55 years old with acute COVID-19.

Turning to this clone: Given the absence of the conserved phenylalanine or tryptophan at the CDR3 end, a read error is likely. No DNA is shown, since the ends of the CDR3 on it are uncertain; the CDR3 is the one TCRdb lists. This sequence joins TRBV23-1 and TRBJ1-2. TRBV23-1 is classed as an ORF, of uncertain function. The CDR3 region is 15 residues in length, termini included. The CDR3 spells CASSQSDENRGMNFG.

The V gene is TRBV19, the J gene TRBJ2-3, with TRBD1 identical over 7 bases. This CDR3 contains 14 residues. The germline V gene has CDR1 LNHDA and CDR2 SQIVND (reference sequence). V shed 10 bases, J shed 5 bases, and the junction held 12 bases outside the gene matches. The CDR3 region has the DNA TGTGCCACCGTGTCCCGGGACAGTCGAGATACGCAGTATTTT. It codes for CATVSRDSRDTQYF.

Only one count was recorded for this clone. The V call is TRBV7-3, the J call TRBJ1-4, with D maybe TRBD1 (5 bases). CDR3 length: 15 residues. Trimming removed 5 bases from V and 2 bases from J, with 12 bases in between. Germline CDR1 SGHTA, CDR2 FQGTGA. Here the CDR3 reads CASSLGGGTNEKLFF. DNA of the CDR3: TGTGCCAGCAGCCTTGGGGGAGGCACTAATGAAAAACTGTTTTTT. Supplemented by reference TRBV7-3 and TRBJ1-4, the full variable domain reads GAGVSQTPSNKVTEKGKYVELRCDPISGHTALYWYRQSLGQGPEFLIYFQGTGAADDSGLPNDRFFAVRPEGSVSTLKIQRTERGDSAVYLCASSLGGGTNEKLFFGSGTQLSVL.

This chain uses TRBV24-1 with TRBJ2-5, with 8 bases lining up with TRBD1. CDR1 and CDR2 (germline): KGHDR, SFDVKD. The CDR3 runs 15 residues. V lost 3 bases to trimming and J lost 2 bases; unmatched junction nucleotides: 4. Written as DNA, the CDR3 is TGTGCCACCAGTGATAGGGACAGGAGGCAAGAGACCCAGTACTTC. Its protein is CATSDRDRRQETQYF.

This clone appeared once. Here the CDR3 reads CASSNRDRDTDTQYF. The CDR3 nucleotides are TGTGCCAGCAGCAACAGGGACAGGGACACAGATACGCAGTATTTT. The chain has TRBV7-8 and TRBJ2-3; 9 bases match TRBD1. With V trimmed by 5 bases and J by 2 bases, 5 bases remained unmatched. The CDR3 is made up of 15 amino acids. CDR1 is SGHVS and CDR2 is FQNEAQ in the germline V gene.

CDR3 loop: CASSSRDSFSNYGYTF. The CDR3 DNA reads TGTGCCAGCAGCTCCCGGGACAGCTTTTCTAACTATGGCTACACCTTC. The gene calls are TRBV9 and TRBJ1-2; 7 nucleotides line up with TRBD1. Germline V gene data show CDR1 as SGDLS and CDR2 as YYNGEE. The V gene end was trimmed by 4 bases and the J gene end by 0 bases; junction bases not matched to a gene: 9. This CDR3 contains 16 residues.

The rearrangement uses TRBV7-3 and TRBJ2-1, with D possibly being TRBD2 (6 bases). The CDR3 is 16 residues long. V lost 5 bases to trimming and J lost 8 bases, with 22 bases between them. CDR1 SGHTA and CDR2 FQGTGA come from the germline V gene. The CDR3 region is CASSVLGTAGLDEQFF. CDR3 in DNA: TGTGCCAGCAGCGTCCTCGGGACTGCGGGTCTCGATGAGCAGTTCTTC.

This chain joins TRBV3-1 (or the pseudogene TRBV3-2) and TRBJ1-1, with no clear D. The CDR3 is 14 residues long. The V end lost 4 bases, the J end lost 5 bases, and 14 bases lay between the germline ends. Germline values: CDR1 LGHDT, CDR2 YNNKEL (reference sequence). CDR3 in amino acids: CASSRLIRGTEAFF. The CDR3 DNA sequence: TGTGCCAGCAGCCGATTAATACGAGGGACTGAAGCTTTCTTT.

Worth noting for this clone: The junction departs from the called germline gene at one end, perhaps through a read error. J is TRBJ1-4 and V is TRBV4-3, with D possibly matching TRBD1 (6 bases). This CDR3 region has 16 residues. CDR1 LGHNA and CDR2 YSLEER come from the germline V gene. Written as DNA, the CDR3 is TGCGCCAGCAGCCAAGGAAATGCAGGGGTAGGGGAAAAACTGCTTTTT. Translating gives CASSQGNAGVGEKLLF.

This chain links TRBV6-5 with TRBJ2-7, with 10 bases lining up with TRBD1. Losses at the gene ends were 4 bases for V and 1 base for J; bases not matched to a gene: 7. There are 16 residues in the CDR3. The germline V gene has CDR1 MNHEY and CDR2 SVGAGI. The CDR3 DNA sequence: TGTGCCAGCAGTTCATCTTGGACAGGGGGATCCTACGAGCAGTACTTC. As protein: CASSSSWTGGSYEQYF.

The V and J genes are TRBV18 and TRBJ1-1; a possible D gene is TRBD1 (5 bases). Germline CDR1 is KGHSH and CDR2 is LQKENI. The CDR3 runs 14 residues. Trimming took off 6 bases at V and 1 base at J, with 12 bases between the two ends. CDR3 residues: CASSKDRKNTEAFF. The DNA for the CDR3 is TGTGCCAGCTCGAAAGACAGAAAGAACACTGAAGCTTTCTTT.

The DNA for the CDR3 is TGTGCCAGCAGCGTAGCTACGGGGACTAGGGCTGAAGATACGCAGTATTTT. Translating it yields CASSVATGTRAEDTQYF. The chain links TRBV9 to TRBJ2-3; 8 bases map to TRBD2. The V gene's germline CDR1 is SGDLS and CDR2 YYNGEE. This CDR3 is 17 amino acids long. V lost 0 bases to trimming and J lost 5 bases; unmatched junction nucleotides: 11.

The chain recombines TRBV3-1 (or the pseudogene TRBV3-2) with TRBJ1-2, with D hard to call. V lost 0 bases to trimming and J lost 4 bases, with 6 bases between them. Germline V gives CDR1 LGHDT, CDR2 YNNKEL (reference sequence). The CDR3 extends over 13 amino acids. CDR3 protein: CASSQDLLYGYTF. DNA of the CDR3: TGTGCCAGCAGCCAAGATCTTCTCTATGGCTACACCTTC.

The chain links TRBV6-2 or TRBV6-3 to TRBJ2-7; maybe TRBD1 (6 bases). This CDR3 is 14 amino acids long. Germline CDR1 reads MNHEY; CDR2 reads SVGEGT. Between the trimmed V and J ends, which lost 3 bases and 4 bases, there was a span of 13 bases. CDR3 protein: CASSYQGQHYEQYF. For the CDR3, the DNA is TGTGCCAGCAGTTATCAAGGACAGCATTACGAGCAGTACTTC.

The rearrangement uses TRBV3-1 (or the pseudogene TRBV3-2) and TRBJ1-4; TRBD1 aligns across 10 bases. The germline gives CDR1 LGHDT, CDR2 YNNKEL (reference sequence). The CDR3 is 15 residues long. V dropped 4 bases and J dropped 7; count of bases not matched to a gene: 6. CDR3: CASSRGGQGTEKLFF. The CDR3 DNA is TGTGCCAGCAGCCGCGGGGGACAGGGGACTGAAAAACTGTTTTTT.

This chain links TRBV9 with TRBJ1-4; 7 positions match TRBD1. This CDR3 has 15 residues. V lost 4 bases, J lost 6 bases, and 9 bases stayed unmatched. Germline V CDR1 and CDR2: SGDLS, YYNGEE. CDR3 amino acids: CASSPGGTAYEKLFF. The DNA for the CDR3 is TGTGCCAGCAGCCCAGGGGGGACAGCTTATGAAAAACTGTTTTTT.

This clone occurred once. The chain carries TRBV27 and TRBJ1-6, with a tentative D call TRBD1 (5 bases). Germline V gives CDR1 MNHEY, CDR2 SMNVEV (reference sequence). This CDR3 has 16 residues. V gave up 5 bases and J gave up 4 bases, with 15 bases separating them. The CDR3 loop is CASSRRVDSYNSPLHF. CDR3 nucleotide sequence: TGTGCCAGCAGTAGAAGAGTCGACAGTTATAATTCACCCCTCCACTTT.